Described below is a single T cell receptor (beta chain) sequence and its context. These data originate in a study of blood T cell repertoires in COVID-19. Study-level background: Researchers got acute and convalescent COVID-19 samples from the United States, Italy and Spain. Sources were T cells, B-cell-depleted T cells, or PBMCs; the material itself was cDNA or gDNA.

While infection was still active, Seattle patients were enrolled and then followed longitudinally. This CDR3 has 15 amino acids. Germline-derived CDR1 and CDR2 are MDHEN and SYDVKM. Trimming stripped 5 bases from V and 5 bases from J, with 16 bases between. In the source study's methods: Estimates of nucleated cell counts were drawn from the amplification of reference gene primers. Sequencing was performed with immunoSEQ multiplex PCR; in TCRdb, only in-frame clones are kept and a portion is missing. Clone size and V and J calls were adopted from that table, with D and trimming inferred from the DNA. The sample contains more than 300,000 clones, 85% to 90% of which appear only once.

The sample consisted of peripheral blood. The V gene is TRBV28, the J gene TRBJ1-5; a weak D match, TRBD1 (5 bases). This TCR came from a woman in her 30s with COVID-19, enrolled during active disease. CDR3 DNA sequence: TGTGCCAGCAGTCCCGCCCTGGGGCGCCATCAGCCCCAGCATTTT. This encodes CASSPALGRHQPQHF.